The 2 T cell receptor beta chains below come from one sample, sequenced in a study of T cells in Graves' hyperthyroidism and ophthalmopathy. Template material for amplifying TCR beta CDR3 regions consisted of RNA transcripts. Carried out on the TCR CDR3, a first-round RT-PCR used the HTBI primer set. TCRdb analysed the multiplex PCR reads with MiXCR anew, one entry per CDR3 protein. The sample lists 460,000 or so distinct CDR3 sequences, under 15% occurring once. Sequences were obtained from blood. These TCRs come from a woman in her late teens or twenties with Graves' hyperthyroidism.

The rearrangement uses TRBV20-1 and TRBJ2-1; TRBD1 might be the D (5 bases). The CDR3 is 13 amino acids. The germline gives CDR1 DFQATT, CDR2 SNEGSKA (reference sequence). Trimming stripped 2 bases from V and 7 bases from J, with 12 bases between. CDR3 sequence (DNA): TGCAGTGCTAGAAGCTGGGGCGGAAATGAGCAGTTCTTC. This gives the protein CSARSWGGNEQFF.

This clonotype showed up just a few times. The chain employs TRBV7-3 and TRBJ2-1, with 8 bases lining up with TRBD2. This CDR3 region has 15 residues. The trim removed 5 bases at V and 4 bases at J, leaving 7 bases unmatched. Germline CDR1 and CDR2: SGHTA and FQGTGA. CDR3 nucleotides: TGTGCCAGCAGCCCCGGGGCTAGCGGGTACAATGAGCAGTTCTTC. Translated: CASSPGASGYNEQFF.